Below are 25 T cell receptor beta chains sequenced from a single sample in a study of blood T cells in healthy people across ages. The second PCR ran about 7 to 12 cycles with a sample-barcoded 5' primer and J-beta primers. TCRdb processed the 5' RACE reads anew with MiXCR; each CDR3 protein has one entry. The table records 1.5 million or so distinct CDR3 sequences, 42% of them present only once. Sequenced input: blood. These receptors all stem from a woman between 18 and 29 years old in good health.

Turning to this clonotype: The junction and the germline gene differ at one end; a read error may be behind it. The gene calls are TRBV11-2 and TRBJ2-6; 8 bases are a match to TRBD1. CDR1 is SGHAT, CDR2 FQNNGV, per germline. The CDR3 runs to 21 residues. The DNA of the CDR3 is TGTGCCAGCAGCTTAAGTCGGTCGTCCGACAGGGGTACCTCTGGGGCCAACGTCCTGAGTTTC. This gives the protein CASSLSRSSDRGTSGANVLSF. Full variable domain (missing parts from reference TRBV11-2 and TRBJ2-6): EAGVAQSPRYKIIEKRQSVAFWCNPISGHATLYWYQQILGQGPKLLIQFQNNGVVDDSQLPKDRFSAERLKGVDSTLKIQPAKLEDSAVYLCASSLSRSSDRGTSGANVLSFGAGSRLTVL.

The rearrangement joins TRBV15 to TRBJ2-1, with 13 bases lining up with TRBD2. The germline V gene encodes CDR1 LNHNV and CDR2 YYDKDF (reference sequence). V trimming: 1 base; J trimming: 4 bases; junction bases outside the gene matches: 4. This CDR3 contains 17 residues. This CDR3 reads CATSRGTSGSIYNEQFF. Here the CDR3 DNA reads TGTGCCACCAGCAGAGGGACTAGCGGGAGTATTTACAATGAGCAGTTCTTC.

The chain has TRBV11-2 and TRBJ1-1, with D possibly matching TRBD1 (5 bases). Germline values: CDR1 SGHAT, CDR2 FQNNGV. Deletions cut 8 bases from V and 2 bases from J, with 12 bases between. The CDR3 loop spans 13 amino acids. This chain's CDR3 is CASGRQLNTEAFF. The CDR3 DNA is TGTGCCAGCGGGCGACAGCTAAACACTGAAGCTTTCTTT.

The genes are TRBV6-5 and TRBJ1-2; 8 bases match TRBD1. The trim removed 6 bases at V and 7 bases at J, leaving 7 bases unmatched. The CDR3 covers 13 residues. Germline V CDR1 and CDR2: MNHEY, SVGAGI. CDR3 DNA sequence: TGTGCCAGCAGCCCACAGGGGGTCTCTGGCTACACCTTC. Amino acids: CASSPQGVSGYTF.

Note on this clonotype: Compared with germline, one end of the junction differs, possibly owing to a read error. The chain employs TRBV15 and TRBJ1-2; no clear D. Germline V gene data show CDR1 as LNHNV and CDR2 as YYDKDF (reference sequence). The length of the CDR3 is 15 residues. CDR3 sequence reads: CATSRGNDRGYGYIF. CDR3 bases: TGTGCCACCAGCAGAGGGAATGACCGCGGATATGGCTACATCTTC.

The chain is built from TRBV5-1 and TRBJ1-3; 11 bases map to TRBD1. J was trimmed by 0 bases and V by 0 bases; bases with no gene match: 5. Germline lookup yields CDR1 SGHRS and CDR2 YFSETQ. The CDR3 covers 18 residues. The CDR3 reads CASSLAGQGATSGNTIYF. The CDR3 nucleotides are TGCGCCAGCAGCTTGGCCGGACAGGGGGCGACCTCTGGAAACACCATATATTTT.

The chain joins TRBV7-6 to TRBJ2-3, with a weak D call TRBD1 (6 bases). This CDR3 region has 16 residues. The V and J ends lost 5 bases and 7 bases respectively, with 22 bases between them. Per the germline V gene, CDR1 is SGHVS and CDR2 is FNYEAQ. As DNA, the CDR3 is TGTGCCAGCAGCCAACAGGGAGCCTGGGAGCCCAATACGCAGTATTTT. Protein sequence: CASSQQGAWEPNTQYF.

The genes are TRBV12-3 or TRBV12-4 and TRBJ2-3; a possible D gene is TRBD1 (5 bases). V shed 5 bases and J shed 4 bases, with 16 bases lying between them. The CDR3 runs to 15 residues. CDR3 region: CASSADSTGADTQYF. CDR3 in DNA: TGTGCCAGCAGTGCCGACAGTACTGGAGCAGATACGCAGTATTTT.

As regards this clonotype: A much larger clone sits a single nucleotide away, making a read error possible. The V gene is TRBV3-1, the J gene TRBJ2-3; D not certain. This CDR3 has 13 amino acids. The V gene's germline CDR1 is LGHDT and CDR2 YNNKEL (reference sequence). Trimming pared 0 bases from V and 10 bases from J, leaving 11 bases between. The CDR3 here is CASSQEFPDAQYF. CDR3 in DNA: TGTGCCAGCAGCCAAGAATTTCCGGATGCGCAGTATTTT.

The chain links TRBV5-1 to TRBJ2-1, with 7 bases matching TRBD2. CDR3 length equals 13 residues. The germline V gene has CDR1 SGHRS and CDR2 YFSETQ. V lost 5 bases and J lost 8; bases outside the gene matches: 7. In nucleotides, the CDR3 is TGCGCCAGCAGGGGAGGGGAGCGCGATGAGCAGTTCTTC. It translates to CASRGGERDEQFF.

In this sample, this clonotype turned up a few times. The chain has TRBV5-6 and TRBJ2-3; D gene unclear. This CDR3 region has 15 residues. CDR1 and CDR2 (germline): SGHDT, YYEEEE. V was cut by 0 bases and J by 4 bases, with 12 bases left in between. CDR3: CASSLEPSAADTQYF. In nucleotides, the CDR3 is TGTGCCAGCAGCTTGGAACCTTCGGCAGCAGATACGCAGTATTTT.

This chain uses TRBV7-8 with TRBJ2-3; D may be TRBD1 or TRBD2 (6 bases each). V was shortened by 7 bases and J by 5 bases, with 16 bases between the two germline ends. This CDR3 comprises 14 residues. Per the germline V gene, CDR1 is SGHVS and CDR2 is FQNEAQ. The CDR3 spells CASTKIGGRDTQYF. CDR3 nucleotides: TGTGCCAGCACCAAAATAGGGGGGAGAGATACGCAGTATTTT.

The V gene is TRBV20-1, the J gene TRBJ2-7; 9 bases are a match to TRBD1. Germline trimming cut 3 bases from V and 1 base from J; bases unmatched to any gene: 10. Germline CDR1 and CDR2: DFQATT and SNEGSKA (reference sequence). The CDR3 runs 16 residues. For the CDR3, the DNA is TGCAGTGCTAGGGTAGCCTCCGGGACAGGGTCCTACGAGCAGTACTTC. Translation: CSARVASGTGSYEQYF.

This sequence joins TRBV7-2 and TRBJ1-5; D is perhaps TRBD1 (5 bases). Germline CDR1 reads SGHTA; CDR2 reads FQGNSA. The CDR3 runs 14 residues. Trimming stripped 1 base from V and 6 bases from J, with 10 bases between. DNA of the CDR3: TGTGCCAGCAGCTTAGGGGGGTACGGTCAGCCCCAGCATTTT. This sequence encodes CASSLGGYGQPQHF.

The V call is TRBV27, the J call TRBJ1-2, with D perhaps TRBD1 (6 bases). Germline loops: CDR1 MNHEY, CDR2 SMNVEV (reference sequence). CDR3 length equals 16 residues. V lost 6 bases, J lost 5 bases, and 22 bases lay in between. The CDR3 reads CASSSSTAGHIYGYTF. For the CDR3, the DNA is TGTGCCAGCAGCTCCTCGACTGCGGGACACATATATGGCTACACCTTC.

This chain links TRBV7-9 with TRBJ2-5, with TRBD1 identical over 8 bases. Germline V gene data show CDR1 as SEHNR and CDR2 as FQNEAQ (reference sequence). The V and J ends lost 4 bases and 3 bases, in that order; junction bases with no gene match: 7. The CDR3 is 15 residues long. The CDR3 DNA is TGTGCCAGCAGCTCCCCCGGACAGGGTGAAGAGACCCAGTACTTC. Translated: CASSSPGQGEETQYF.

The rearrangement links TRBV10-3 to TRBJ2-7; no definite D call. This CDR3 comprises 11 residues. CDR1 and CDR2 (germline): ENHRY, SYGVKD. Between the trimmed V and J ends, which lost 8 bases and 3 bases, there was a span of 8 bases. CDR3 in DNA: TGTGCCATCGCGGCTGACTACGAGCAGTACTTC. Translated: CAIAADYEQYF.

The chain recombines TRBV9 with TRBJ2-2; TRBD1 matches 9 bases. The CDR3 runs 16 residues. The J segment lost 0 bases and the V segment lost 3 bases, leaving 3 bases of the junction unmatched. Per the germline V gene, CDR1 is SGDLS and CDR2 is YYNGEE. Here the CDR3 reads CASSEGTGTNTGELFF. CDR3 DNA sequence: TGTGCCAGCAGCGAGGGGACAGGGACGAACACCGGGGAGCTGTTTTTT. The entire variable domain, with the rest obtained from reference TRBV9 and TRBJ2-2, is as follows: DSGVTQTPKHLITATGQRVTLRCSPRSGDLSVYWYQQSLDQGLQFLIQYYNGEERAKGNILERFSAQQFPDLHSELNLSSLELGDSALYFCASSEGTGTNTGELFFGEGSRLTVL.

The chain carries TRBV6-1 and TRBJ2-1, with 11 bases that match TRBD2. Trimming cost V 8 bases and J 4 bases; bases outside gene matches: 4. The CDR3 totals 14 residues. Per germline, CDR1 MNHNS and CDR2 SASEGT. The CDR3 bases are TGTGCCAGCCTGACTAGCGGGGCTTACAATGAGCAGTTCTTC. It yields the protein CASLTSGAYNEQFF.

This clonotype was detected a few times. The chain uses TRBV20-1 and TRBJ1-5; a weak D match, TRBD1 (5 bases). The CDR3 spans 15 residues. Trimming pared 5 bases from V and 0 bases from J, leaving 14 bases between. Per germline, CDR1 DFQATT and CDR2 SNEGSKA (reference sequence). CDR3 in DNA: TGCAGTGCTCAAGACGGGGCCTATAGCAATCAGCCCCAGCATTTT. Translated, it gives CSAQDGAYSNQPQHF.

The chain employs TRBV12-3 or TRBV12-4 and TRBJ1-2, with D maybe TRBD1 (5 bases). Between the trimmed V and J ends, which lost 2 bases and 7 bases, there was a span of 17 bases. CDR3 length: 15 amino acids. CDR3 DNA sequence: TGTGCCAGCAGTTTAAGCCCGAACAGGCCGGGTGGCTACACCTTC. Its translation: CASSLSPNRPGGYTF.

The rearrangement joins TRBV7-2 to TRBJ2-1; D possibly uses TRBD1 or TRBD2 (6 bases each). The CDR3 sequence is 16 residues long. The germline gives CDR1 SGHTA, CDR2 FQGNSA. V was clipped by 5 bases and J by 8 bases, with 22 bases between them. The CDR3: CASSPDWGAPADEQFF. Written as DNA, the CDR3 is TGTGCCAGCAGCCCTGACTGGGGGGCCCCTGCGGATGAGCAGTTCTTC.

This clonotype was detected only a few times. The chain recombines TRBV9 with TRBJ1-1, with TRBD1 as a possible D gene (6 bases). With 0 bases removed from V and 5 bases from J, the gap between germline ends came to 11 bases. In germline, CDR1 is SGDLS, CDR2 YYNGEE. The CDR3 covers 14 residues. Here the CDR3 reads CASSVGGARTEAFF. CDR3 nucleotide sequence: TGTGCCAGCAGCGTAGGGGGGGCGCGGACTGAAGCTTTCTTT. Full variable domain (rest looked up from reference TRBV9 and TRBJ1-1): DSGVTQTPKHLITATGQRVTLRCSPRSGDLSVYWYQQSLDQGLQFLIQYYNGEERAKGNILERFSAQQFPDLHSELNLSSLELGDSALYFCASSVGGARTEAFFGQGTRLTVV.

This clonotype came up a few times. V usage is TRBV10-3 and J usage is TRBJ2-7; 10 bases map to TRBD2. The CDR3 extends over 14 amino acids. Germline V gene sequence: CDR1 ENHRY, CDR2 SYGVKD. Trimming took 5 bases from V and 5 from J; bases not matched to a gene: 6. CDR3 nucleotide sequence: TGTGCCATCAGTCCTGAACTAGCGGGGCACGAGCAGTACTTC. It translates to CAISPELAGHEQYF.

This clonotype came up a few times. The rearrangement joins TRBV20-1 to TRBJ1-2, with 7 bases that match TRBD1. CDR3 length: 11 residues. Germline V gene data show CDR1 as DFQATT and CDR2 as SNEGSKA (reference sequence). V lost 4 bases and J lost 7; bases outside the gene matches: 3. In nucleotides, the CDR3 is TGCAGTGCTAAAACAGGGGTTGGCTACACCTTC. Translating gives CSAKTGVGYTF.